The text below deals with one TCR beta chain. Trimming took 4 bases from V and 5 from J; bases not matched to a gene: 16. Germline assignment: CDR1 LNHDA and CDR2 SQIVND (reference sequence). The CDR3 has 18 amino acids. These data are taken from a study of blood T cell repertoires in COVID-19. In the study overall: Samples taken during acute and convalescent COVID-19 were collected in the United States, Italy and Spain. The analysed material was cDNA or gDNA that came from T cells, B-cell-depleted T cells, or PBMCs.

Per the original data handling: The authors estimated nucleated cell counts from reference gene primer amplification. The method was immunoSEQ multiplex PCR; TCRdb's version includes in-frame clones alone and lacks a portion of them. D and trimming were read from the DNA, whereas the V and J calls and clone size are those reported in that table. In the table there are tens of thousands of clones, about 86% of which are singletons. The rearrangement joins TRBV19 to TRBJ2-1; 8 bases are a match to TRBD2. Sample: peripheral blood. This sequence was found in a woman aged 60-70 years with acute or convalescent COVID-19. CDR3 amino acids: CASSTPFSGKYIDNEQFF. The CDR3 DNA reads TGTGCCAGTAGTACCCCGTTTAGCGGGAAATATATCGACAATGAGCAGTTCTTC. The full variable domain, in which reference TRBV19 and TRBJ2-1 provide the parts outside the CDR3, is DGGITQSPKYLFRKEGQNVTLSCEQNLNHDAMYWYRQDPGQGLRLIYYSQIVNDFQKGDIAEGYSVSREKKESFPLTVTSAQKNPTAFYLCASSTPFSGKYIDNEQFFGPGTRLTVL.